The subject of this entry is one TCR beta chain. The antigen remains unidentified. CDR3 length: 13 residues. Trimming took 7 bases from V and 6 from J; bases not matched to a gene: 6. CDR1 is SGDLS, CDR2 YYNGEE, per germline. This sample is part of a study of cytomegalovirus exposure and HLA in healthy donors. Broader study findings: TCR sequences were mostly rare, though some public TCRs occurred in many donors. It was approximately 150 TCR beta chains that were listed as cytomegalovirus-associated. Specific recognition of CMV antigens was confirmed in vitro for a few chains (all CMV-associated).

Assay: immunoSEQ multiplex PCR; the TCRdb copy retains only in-frame clones and omits some. Of about 150,000 clones in the sample, 91% were seen once. The clonotype originates from a young man in good health and CMV-seronegative. The genes are TRBV9 and TRBJ2-1, with 8 bases identical to TRBD1. The sample taken for sequencing was PBMCs. The CDR3 sequence: CASSITGGNEQFF. CDR3 in DNA: TGTGCCAGCTCTATCACAGGGGGCAATGAGCAGTTCTTC.